Below, 24 T cell receptor beta chains from the same sample are listed, as sequenced in a study of tumor and adjacent non-tumor tissue in lung cancer. No cell sorting was done before RNA was extracted from the tissue. The normal lung tissue was taken more than 3 cm from the tumor edge. The library came from three nested PCR rounds adapted from ARM-PCR protocols. TCRdb ran MiXCR on the multiplex PCR reads and lists one entry per CDR3 protein. The table has 60,000 to 90,000 distinct CDR3 sequences, under 70% seen once. Sequencing input: distant non-tumor lung tissue. The receptor source for this set is a woman between 50 and 59 years old with non-small cell lung cancer.

A word on this clonotype: One end of the junction fails to match germline, which may point to a read error. CDR3 protein: CVSSEGPYEQYF. For the CDR3, the DNA is TGTGTCAGCAGTGAAGGACCCTACGAACAGTACTTC. The chain employs TRBV6-1 and TRBJ2-7; no clear D. The CDR3 runs to 12 residues. Germline V lookup: CDR1 MNHNS, CDR2 SASEGT.

The chain uses TRBV7-9 and TRBJ2-2; 9 bases match TRBD1. The CDR3 loop spans 15 amino acids. Germline lookup yields CDR1 SEHNR and CDR2 FQNEAQ (reference sequence). With V trimmed by 5 bases and J by 1 base, 2 bases remained unmatched. CDR3 DNA sequence: TGTGCCAGCAGCCTGGGACAGGGGAACACCGGGGAGCTGTTTTTT. Protein: CASSLGQGNTGELFF.

The chain recombines TRBV4-2 with TRBJ2-1; possible D gene TRBD2, 5 bases. The length of the CDR3 is 17 residues. Germline loops: CDR1 LGHNA, CDR2 YNFKEQ. The ends were cut back, 0 bases at V and 8 bases at J, with 20 bases in the middle. Written as DNA, the CDR3 is TGTGCCAGCAGCCAAGATTCGACTATAGGGAGTTTGTATGAGCAGTTCTTC. Translating it yields CASSQDSTIGSLYEQFF.

This clonotype was seen at least ten times. This CDR3 is CSVVAHYEQYF. The CDR3 DNA reads as TGCAGCGTGGTGGCCCACTACGAGCAGTACTTC. This rearrangement joins TRBV29-1 to TRBJ2-7; no definite D call. This CDR3 contains 11 residues. Deletions cut 6 bases from V and 3 bases from J, with 9 bases between. The V gene's germline CDR1 is SQVTM and CDR2 ANQGSEA.

Regarding this clonotype: Lacking the conserved final phenylalanine or tryptophan, this CDR3 likely reflects a read error. The V gene is TRBV28, the J gene TRBJ1-1, with 10 bases aligning to TRBD1. This CDR3 contains 17 residues. The V segment lost 10 bases and the J segment 1 base; nucleotides outside the gene matches: 15. CDR1 and CDR2 from the germline V gene are MDHEN and SYDVKM. The CDR3 is CANCSTDRGPQNTEAFL. The CDR3, as DNA: TGTGCCAACTGTTCGACTGACAGGGGGCCCCAGAACACTGAAGCTTTCTTG.

With regard to this clonotype: In this CDR3 the conserved last residue, phenylalanine or tryptophan, is missing, so a read error is likely. The DNA is left out, because the CDR3 cannot be placed on it with certainty; the CDR3 is given as TCRdb lists it. This chain links TRBV11-2 with TRBJ1-1. The germline V gene has CDR1 SGHAT and CDR2 FQNNGV. The CDR3 sequence runs 12 residues, both termini included. CDR3 residues: CASSLDMTEVFI.

This clonotype is a singleton in its sample. The CDR3 does not end in the conserved phenylalanine or tryptophan, so this is likely a read error. The gene calls are TRBV20-1 and TRBJ2-5; TRBD1 might be the D (5 bases). The CDR3 spans 13 residues. Germline CDR1 DFQATT, CDR2 SNEGSKA (reference sequence). CDR3 sequence: CSASTGPQEIQYL. CDR3 nucleotides: TGCAGTGCTAGCACAGGTCCTCAAGAGATCCAGTACCTC.

With regard to this clonotype: It may be a read error: a sequence one base away is much more abundant. V gene TRBV10-2 combines with J gene TRBJ2-1; unclear D gene. The length of the CDR3 is 11 residues. The germline V gene has CDR1 WSHSY and CDR2 SAAADI. CDR3 amino acids: CPSSTANEQFF. The CDR3 nucleotides are TGCCCCAGCAGTACGGCTAATGAGCAGTTCTTC.

With regard to this clonotype: Mismatch with germline at one junction end may stem from a read error. The chain couples TRBV6-2 or TRBV6-3 to TRBJ1-5; tentative D call: TRBD1 (6 bases). In germline, CDR1 is MNHEY, CDR2 SVGEGT. The CDR3 runs 16 residues. The CDR3 is CDSSPTQGGYIQPQHF. Written as DNA, the CDR3 is TGTGACAGCAGCCCAACCCAAGGGGGGTACATTCAGCCCCAGCATTTT.

Notes on this clonotype: A single base separates this from a much larger clone, so it may be a read error. This chain uses TRBV29-1 with TRBJ2-5, with 15 bases that match TRBD2. The CDR3 loop spans 15 amino acids. With 5 bases clipped from V and 2 bases from J, the junction kept 3 bases outside the gene matches. The germline gives CDR1 SQVTM, CDR2 ANQGSEA. As DNA, the CDR3 is TGCAGCGTTACCGGGACTAGCGGGAGGCAAGAGACCCAGTACTTC. As protein: CSVTGTSGRQETQYF. Together with reference TRBV29-1 and TRBJ2-5, the CDR3 gives the full variable domain: SAVISQKPSRDICQRGTSLTIQCQVDSQVTMMFWYRQQPGQSLTLIATANQGSEATYESGFVIDKFPISRPNLTFSTLTVSNMSPEDSSIYLCSVTGTSGRQETQYFGPGTRLLVL.

To note about this clonotype: Relative to the germline gene, one junction end is altered; a read error may explain this. V usage is TRBV28 and J usage is TRBJ2-2, with D unresolved. The germline CDR1 and CDR2 sequences are MDHEN and SYDVKM. The length of the CDR3 is 15 residues. In nucleotides, the CDR3 is TGTGCCAGCAGTTTCCTAACGGCGAACACCCGGGAGCTGTTTTTT. As protein: CASSFLTANTRELFF.

For this clonotype: The junction shows a germline mismatch at one end, possibly a read error. This chain uses TRBV11-2 with TRBJ2-1; 7 bases are shared with TRBD1. The CDR3 spans 13 residues. Germline V lookup: CDR1 SGHAT, CDR2 FQNNGV. CDR3 coding DNA: TGTGTCAGCAGCTCAGGACAGGACAATGAGCAGTTCTTC. Translating gives CVSSSGQDNEQFF.

As to this clonotype: The junction differs from germline at one of its ends, possibly a read error. This rearrangement joins TRBV6-6 to TRBJ2-2, with 7 bases fitting TRBD2. The CDR3 contains 15 residues. The germline CDR1 and CDR2 sequences are MNHNY and SVGAGI (reference sequence). The CDR3 DNA is TGTGCCAGCAGTTGGACTAGGTCCAACACCGGGGAACTGTTTTTT. Translating gives CASSWTRSNTGELFF.

This clonotype is labeled as medium-sized. This chain uses TRBV29-1 with TRBJ2-3, with TRBD2 as a possible D gene (6 bases). In germline, CDR1 is SQVTM, CDR2 ANQGSEA. The V and J ends lost 4 bases and 2 bases respectively, with 10 bases between them. There are 13 residues in the CDR3. The CDR3 is CSVVGGLTDTQYF. DNA for the CDR3: TGCAGCGTTGTGGGGGGTCTCACAGATACGCAGTATTTT.

V usage is TRBV29-1 and J usage is TRBJ2-7; a possible D gene is TRBD1 (6 bases). CDR3 size: 13 residues. With 4 bases removed from V and 4 bases from J, the gap between germline ends came to 14 bases. CDR1 is SQVTM and CDR2 is ANQGSEA in the germline V gene. The CDR3: CSVGGQGSYEQYV. The DNA of the CDR3 is TGCAGCGTTGGGGGGCAGGGGTCTTACGAGCAGTACGTC.

This chain links TRBV20-1 with TRBJ2-6, with 7 nucleotides matching TRBD1. V shed 8 bases and J 0 bases; nucleotides not matched to a gene: 13. CDR1 DFQATT and CDR2 SNEGSKA come from the germline V gene (reference sequence). The length of the CDR3 is 17 residues. CDR3 sequence reads: CSTDGQDPISGANVLTF. DNA for the CDR3: TGCAGTACTGACGGACAGGACCCGATCTCTGGGGCCAACGTCCTGACTTTC.

The table lists this clonotype with a few counts. The rearrangement joins TRBV11-1 to TRBJ2-1; no reliable D call. Matching the DNA end better, TRBJ2-7 makes the J call doubtful. The CDR3 loop spans 13 amino acids. Looked up from germline, CDR1 is SGHAT and CDR2 is FQDESV (reference sequence). CDR3 nucleotide sequence: TGTGCCAGCAGCTTACCTCCGCTGGATGTACAGTACTTC. Translated, it gives CASSLPPLDVQYF.

In its sample, this clonotype was seen many times. V usage is TRBV7-8 and J usage is TRBJ2-6, with 12 bases that match TRBD2. CDR3 length: 15 residues. The J segment lost 8 bases and the V segment lost 3 bases, leaving 2 bases of the junction unmatched. CDR1 and CDR2 from the germline V gene are SGHVS and FQNEAQ. This chain's CDR3 is CASSFGTSGSNVLTF. CDR3 DNA sequence: TGTGCCAGCAGCTTCGGGACTAGCGGGTCCAACGTCCTGACTTTC.

This clonotype was seen a handful of times. This sequence joins TRBV14 and TRBJ2-1, with 7 positions matching TRBD2. CDR3 length: 15 residues. The V and J ends lost 2 bases and 5 bases, in that order; junction bases with no gene match: 6. Germline V CDR1 and CDR2: SGHDN, FVKESK. The CDR3 reads CASSQFAGVNNEQFF. The CDR3 bases are TGTGCCAGCAGCCAATTTGCGGGAGTAAACAATGAGCAGTTCTTC. The entire variable domain, with the rest obtained from reference TRBV14 and TRBJ2-1, is as follows: EAGVTQFPSHSVIEKGQTVTLRCDPISGHDNLYWYRRVMGKEIKFLLHFVKESKQDESGMPNNRFLAERTGGTYSTLKVQPAELEDSGVYFCASSQFAGVNNEQFFGPGTRLTVL.

This chain connects TRBV5-1 to TRBJ2-1, with D possibly matching TRBD1 (5 bases). The V end lost 0 bases, the J end lost 13 bases, and 20 bases lay between the germline ends. This CDR3 has 15 amino acids. Germline V CDR1 and CDR2: SGHRS, YFSETQ. CDR3 bases: TGCGCCAGCAGCTTGGGGCAGGGATACTACAGTGAACAGTTCTTC. Its protein product is CASSLGQGYYSEQFF. The whole variable domain, filled in from reference TRBV5-1 and TRBJ2-1, reads KAGVTQTPRYLIKTRGQQVTLSCSPISGHRSVSWYQQTPGQGLQFLFEYFSETQRNKGNFPGRFSGRQFSNSRSEMNVSTLELGDSALYLCASSLGQGYYSEQFFGPGTRLTVL.

A word on this clonotype: One junction end disagrees with the germline gene, perhaps due to a read error. The rearrangement joins TRBV28 to TRBJ2-7; D unresolved. The germline V gene encodes CDR1 MDHEN and CDR2 SYDVKM. The CDR3 sequence is 13 residues long. CDR3 loop: CASTPMGSYKQYF. The CDR3 coding sequence is TGTGCCAGCACCCCTATGGGGTCCTACAAGCAGTACTTC. Combining the CDR3 with reference TRBV28 and TRBJ2-7 gives the whole variable domain DVKVTQSSRYLVKRTGEKVFLECVQDMDHENMFWYRQDPGLGLRLIYFSYDVKMKEKGDIPEGYSVSREKKERFSLILESASTNQTSMYLCASTPMGSYKQYFGPGTRLTVT.

Points on this clonotype: With a much larger clone just one base away, this may be a read error. V is TRBV2 and J is TRBJ1-1, with 7 positions matching TRBD1. The germline V gene encodes CDR1 SNHLY and CDR2 FYNNEI. The CDR3 contains 13 residues. In nucleotides, the CDR3 is TGTGCCAGCAGGGCGGACAGGAACACTGAAGCTTACTTT. It specifies CASRADRNTEAYF. Drawing the rest from reference TRBV2 and TRBJ1-1, the complete variable domain is EPEVTQTPSHQVTQMGQEVILRCVPISNHLYFYWYRQILGQKVEFLVSFYNNEISEKSEIFDDQFSVERPDGSNFTLKIRSTKLEDSAMYFCASRADRNTEAYFGQGTRLTVV.

Note on this clonotype: No conserved phenylalanine or tryptophan is present at the end of the CDR3, so a read error is the likely explanation. The chain combines TRBV7-2 with TRBJ1-6; no clear D. This CDR3 has 14 amino acids. Trimming left V 4 bases short and J 7 bases short, with 11 bases between. The germline V gene has CDR1 SGHTA and CDR2 FQGNSA. CDR3 nucleotides: TGTGCCAGCAGCTCAGGACGGTGGAATTCACCCCTCCACTTA. This encodes CASSSGRWNSPLHL.

As to this clonotype: Lacking the conserved final phenylalanine or tryptophan, this CDR3 likely reflects a read error. J is TRBJ2-6 and V is TRBV10-3; TRBD1 matches at 12 bases. The CDR3 has 17 amino acids. Germline CDR1 and CDR2: ENHRY and SYGVKD. V trimming: 9 bases; J trimming: 4 bases; junction bases outside the gene matches: 10. The CDR3 sequence: CAIAAGQGAGGANVLTS. The CDR3 bases are TGTGCCATAGCGGCGGGACAGGGGGCAGGCGGGGCCAACGTCCTGACTTCC.